A single sample is the source of the 15 T cell receptor beta chains below, sequenced in a study of CXCR3-negative and CXCR3-positive naive CD8 T cells (dated by TCRdb to the late 2010s). The reads were generated on a NextSeq 550. The Human TCR Profiling Kit (MiLaboratory) was used to prepare UMI-labeled 5' RACE TRB cDNA libraries. TCRdb reprocessed the reads and assigns one entry to each CDR3 protein sequence, leaving out DNA. The table for this sample lists about 39,000 distinct CDR3 sequences. 6% to 8.5% of the sample is taken by the ten largest. Material for sequencing was memory CD8+ T cells from blood. The cell subset or site tag for this specimen amounts to: conventional CD8+ memory T cells (TMEM), sorted as controls. These TCRs come from a human donor in good health. Some clones in this sample may be carry-over from other donors' samples.

The V call is TRBV21-1, the J call TRBJ1-2; checking the TCRdb D call of TRBD1 is not possible without DNA. TRBV21-1 is deemed a pseudogene. The CDR3 has 13 amino acids. CDR3 in amino acids: CASSSDRDYGYTF.

This clonotype ranks as medium-sized (0.01 to 0.1%) in terms of frequency. V is TRBV20-1 and J is TRBJ1-5. CDR3 length equals 15 residues. CDR1 is DFQATT and CDR2 is SNEGSKA in the germline V gene (reference sequence). CDR3 loop: CSARDMGEGNQPQHF.

The CDR3 reads CASSLRAWATNEKLFF. V usage is TRBV12-3 or TRBV12-4 and J usage is TRBJ1-4. CDR3 size: 16 residues.

The chain recombines TRBV14 with TRBJ2-7; TCRdb proposes TRBD1, but this gene call is untestable without DNA. The CDR3 is 13 residues long. Germline values: CDR1 SGHDN, CDR2 FVKESK. CDR3 loop: CASSLAGGDEQYF.

V usage is TRBV6-2 or TRBV6-3 and J usage is TRBJ2-1; the D call of TRBD2 rests on TCRdb alone, since no DNA is present to check it. The V gene's germline CDR1 is MNHEY and CDR2 SVGEGT. The CDR3 runs to 14 residues. CDR3 loop: CASNPSGESNEQFF.

CDR3 protein: CASSLPGQLAGELFF. The chain uses TRBV7-6 and TRBJ2-2; TCRdb names TRBD1, which stays unverified in the absence of DNA. The CDR3 consists of 15 residues. The germline V gene encodes CDR1 SGHVS and CDR2 FNYEAQ.

The rearrangement links TRBV12-3 or TRBV12-4 to TRBJ2-7; TCRdb outputs TRBD1, but without DNA this stays unchecked. The CDR3 totals 13 residues. CDR3 residues: CASSLSSREEQYF.

The J gene is TRBJ1-5, the V gene TRBV6-5. The CDR3 loop spans 14 amino acids. Germline lookup yields CDR1 MNHEY and CDR2 SVGAGI. The CDR3: CASSYSGGNQPQHF.

The chain couples TRBV7-6 to TRBJ2-1; the D gene TCRdb calls, TRBD1, cannot be checked with no DNA. In germline, CDR1 is SGHVS, CDR2 FNYEAQ. The CDR3 has 14 amino acids. CDR3 protein: CASQWRQGFDEQFF.

The rearrangement links TRBV7-2 to TRBJ2-3. CDR1 SGHTA and CDR2 FQGNSA come from the germline V gene. The CDR3 consists of 15 residues. The CDR3 spells CASSSTVGRTDTQYF.

The rearrangement uses TRBV25-1 and TRBJ1-1; TCRdb calls TRBD1, which cannot be checked without DNA. The V gene's germline CDR1 is MGHDK and CDR2 SYGVNS. The CDR3 spans 12 residues. This CDR3 is CASRGDRPKAFF.

The J gene is TRBJ2-7, the V gene TRBV20-1; the D call of TRBD2 rests on TCRdb alone, since no DNA is present to check it. CDR3 length: 16 residues. Per the germline V gene, CDR1 is DFQATT and CDR2 is SNEGSKA (reference sequence). CDR3 in amino acids: CSAREGGSGSRYEQYF.

The chain joins TRBV27 to TRBJ2-7; TCRdb lists TRBD1, though no DNA is available to test this call. CDR1 is MNHEY and CDR2 is SMNVEV in the germline V gene (reference sequence). The CDR3 loop spans 19 amino acids. The CDR3: CASSTMAGTGDKLSYEQYF.

The chain carries TRBV2 and TRBJ1-1; TCRdb's D call of TRBD1 is untestable without DNA. Germline CDR1 reads SNHLY; CDR2 reads FYNNEI. This CDR3 contains 13 residues. The CDR3 loop is CAINQGANTEAFF.

The chain couples TRBV28 to TRBJ2-7; without DNA, the TCRdb call of TRBD1 cannot be checked. This CDR3 is 16 amino acids long. The germline V gene encodes CDR1 MDHEN and CDR2 SYDVKM. The CDR3 loop reads CASSSPQGNRPYEQYF.